The TCR beta chain under discussion was sequenced for a study of blood T cell repertoires in COVID-19. For the study at large: Donors in the United States, Italy and Spain gave samples during acute or convalescent COVID-19. The analysed material was cDNA or gDNA that came from T cells, B-cell-depleted T cells, or PBMCs.

In the original analysis: Cell counts per sample came from amplifying reference gene primers. Profiling relied on immunoSEQ multiplex PCR, and the TCRdb table lists in-frame clones only, not all of them. That table is the source of V, J and clone size, and D and trimming were worked out from the DNA. The sample has 150,000 to 200,000 clones; more than 75% are singletons. The TCR comes from a man younger than 30 with active or convalescent COVID-19. Sequencing used peripheral blood.

CDR3 sequence reads: CASSPRKGLAYEQYF. The DNA of the CDR3 is TGTGCCAGCAGCCCGAGGAAGGGACTAGCGTACGAGCAGTACTTC. The chain employs TRBV11-1 and TRBJ2-7; TRBD2 agrees at 10 bases. The V gene end was trimmed by 5 bases and the J gene end by 4 bases; junction bases not matched to a gene: 8. The CDR3 has 15 amino acids. Germline V gene sequence: CDR1 SGHAT, CDR2 FQDESV (reference sequence).